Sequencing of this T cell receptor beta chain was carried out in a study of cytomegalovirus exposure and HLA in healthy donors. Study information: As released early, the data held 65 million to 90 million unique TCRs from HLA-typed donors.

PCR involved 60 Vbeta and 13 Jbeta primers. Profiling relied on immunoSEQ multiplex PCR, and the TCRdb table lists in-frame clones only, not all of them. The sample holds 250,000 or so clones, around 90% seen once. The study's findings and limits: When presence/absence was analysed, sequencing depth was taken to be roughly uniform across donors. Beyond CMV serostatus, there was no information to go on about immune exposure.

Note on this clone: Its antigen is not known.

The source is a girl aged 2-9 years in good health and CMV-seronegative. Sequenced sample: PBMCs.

This CDR3 reads CASSLRLGGPLVEQYF. The DNA for the CDR3 is TGTGCCAGCAGCTTAAGACTAGGAGGCCCGCTGGTCGAGCAGTACTTC. V and J are TRBV5-4 and TRBJ2-7; tentatively, D is TRBD2 (6 bases). V was clipped by 2 bases and J by 6 bases, with 21 bases between them. The CDR3 contains 16 residues. Germline lookup yields CDR1 SGHNT and CDR2 YYREEE (reference sequence).